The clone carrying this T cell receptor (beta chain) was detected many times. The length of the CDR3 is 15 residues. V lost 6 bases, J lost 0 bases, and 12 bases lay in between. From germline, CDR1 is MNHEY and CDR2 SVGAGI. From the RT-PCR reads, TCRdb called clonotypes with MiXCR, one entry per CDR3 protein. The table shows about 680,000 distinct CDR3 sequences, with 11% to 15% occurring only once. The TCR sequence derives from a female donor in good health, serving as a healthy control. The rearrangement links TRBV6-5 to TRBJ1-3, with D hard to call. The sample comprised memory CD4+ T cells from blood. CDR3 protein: CASRRTADSGNTIYF. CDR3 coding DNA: TGTGCCAGCAGACGAACAGCCGACTCTGGAAACACCATATATTTT.